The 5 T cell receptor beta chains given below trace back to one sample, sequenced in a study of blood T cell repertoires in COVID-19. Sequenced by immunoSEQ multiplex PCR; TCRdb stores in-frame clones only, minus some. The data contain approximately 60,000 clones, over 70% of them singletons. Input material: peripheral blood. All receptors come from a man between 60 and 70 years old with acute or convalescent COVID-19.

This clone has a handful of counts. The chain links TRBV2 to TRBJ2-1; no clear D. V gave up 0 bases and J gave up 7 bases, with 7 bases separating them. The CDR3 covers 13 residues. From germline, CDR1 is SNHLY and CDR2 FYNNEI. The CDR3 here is CASSEASVNEQFF. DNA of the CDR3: TGTGCCAGCAGTGAAGCCAGCGTTAATGAGCAGTTCTTC.

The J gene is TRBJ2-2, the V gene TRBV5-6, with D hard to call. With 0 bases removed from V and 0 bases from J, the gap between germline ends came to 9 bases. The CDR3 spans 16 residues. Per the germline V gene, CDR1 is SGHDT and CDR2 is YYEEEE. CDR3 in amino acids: CASSLGRSANTGELFF. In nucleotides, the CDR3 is TGTGCCAGCAGCTTGGGGAGAAGTGCGAACACCGGGGAGCTGTTTTTT.

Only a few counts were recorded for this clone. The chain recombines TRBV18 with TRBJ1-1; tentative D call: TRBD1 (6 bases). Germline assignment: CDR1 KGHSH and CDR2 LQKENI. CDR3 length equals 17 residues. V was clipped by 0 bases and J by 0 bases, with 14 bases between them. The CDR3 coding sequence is TGTGCCAGCTCACCACCGAAAGGGACATTCCTGAACACTGAAGCTTTCTTT. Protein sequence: CASSPPKGTFLNTEAFF. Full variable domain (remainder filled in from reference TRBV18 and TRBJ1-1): NAGVMQNPRHLVRRRGQEARLRCSPMKGHSHVYWYRQLPEEGLKFMVYLQKENIIDESGMPKERFSAEFPKEGPSILRIQQVVRGDSAAYFCASSPPKGTFLNTEAFFGQGTRLTVV.

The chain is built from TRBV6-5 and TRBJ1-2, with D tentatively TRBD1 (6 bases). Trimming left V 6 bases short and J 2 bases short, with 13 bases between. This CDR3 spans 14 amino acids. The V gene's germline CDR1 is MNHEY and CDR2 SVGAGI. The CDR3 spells CASSPGHANYGYTF. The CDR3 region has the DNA TGTGCCAGCAGCCCGGGACACGCAAACTATGGCTACACCTTC.

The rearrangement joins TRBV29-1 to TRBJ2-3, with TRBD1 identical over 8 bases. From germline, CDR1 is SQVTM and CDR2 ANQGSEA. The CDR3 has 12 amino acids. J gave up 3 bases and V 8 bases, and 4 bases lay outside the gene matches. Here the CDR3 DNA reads TGCAGCTGCAGGGGGCAAACAGATACGCAGTATTTT. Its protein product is CSCRGQTDTQYF.